The rows below give T cell receptor beta chains drawn from one sample of a study of technical replicates of blood from a handful of donors. Here immunoSEQ multiplex PCR was the method, and the copy in TCRdb shows in-frame clones only, minus some. The repertoire holds around 84,000 clones, with roughly 98% as singletons. The material sequenced was T cells isolated from PBMCs. The origin of the receptors is a human donor in good health. The CDR3 runs from the conserved cysteine through the conserved F or W. The D gene is left open where the match is weak. Only some rows state a clone size, as once, few, many or a class for expanded clones.

d_gene,v_gene,j_gene,abundance,CDR3aa,CDR3nt
TRBD2,TRBV4-1,TRBJ2-7,NA,CASSLRTSGRDYEQYF,TGCGCCAGCAGCCTCCGGACTAGCGGGAGGGACTACGAGCAGTACTTC
TRBD1,TRBV7-9,TRBJ2-4,NA,CASSSGQEGNIQYF,TGTGCCAGCAGCTCGGGACAGGAGGGAAACATTCAGTACTTC
TRBD1,TRBV11-2,TRBJ1-2,NA,CASSLIAGPRDSNYGYTF,TGTGCCAGCAGCTTAATCGCAGGTCCTCGGGACAGTAACTATGGCTACACCTTC
NA,TRBV19,TRBJ2-1,NA,CASRSGLIHNEQFF,TGTGCCAGTAGGTCGGGACTGATCCACAATGAGCAGTTCTTC
NA,TRBV14,TRBJ2-6,NA,CASSQVSRTGANVLTF,TGTGCCAGCAGCCAAGTAAGCAGGACTGGGGCCAACGTCCTGACTTTC
NA,TRBV7-2,TRBJ2-5,NA,CASSLVGGARETQYF,TGTGCCAGCAGCTTAGTGGGCGGGGCACGGGAGACCCAGTACTTC
NA,TRBV19,TRBJ2-2,once,CASSIDRAGELFF,TGTGCCAGTAGTATAGACAGGGCCGGGGAGCTGTTTTTT
NA,TRBV13,TRBJ2-5,NA,CASSPQGFETQYF,TGTGCCAGCAGCCCCCAGGGTTTTGAGACCCAGTACTTC
TRBD1,TRBV30,TRBJ1-1,NA,CAWHKGQGRTEAFF,TGTGCCTGGCATAAGGGACAGGGGAGGACTGAAGCTTTCTTT
NA,TRBV6-1,TRBJ1-1,NA,CASSDNRVAEAFF,TGTGCCAGCAGCGATAACAGGGTGGCTGAAGCTTTCTTT
TRBD1,TRBV5-1,TRBJ2-3,NA,CASSLYRGWGDTQYF,TGCGCCAGCAGCTTGTACAGGGGATGGGGGGATACGCAGTATTTT
NA,TRBV30,TRBJ2-1,NA,CAWSNAGEQFF,TGTGCCTGGAGTAATGCAGGCGAGCAGTTCTTC
NA,TRBV5-4,TRBJ1-1,NA,CASLQVGSTEAFF,TGTGCCAGCTTGCAGGTGGGGAGCACTGAAGCTTTCTTT
NA,TRBV6-5,TRBJ1-2,NA,CASSLIQGTGYTF,TGTGCCAGCAGTTTGATACAGGGTACGGGCTACACCTTC
TRBD1,TRBV28,TRBJ2-7,NA,CASSSAGQGQREQYF,TGTGCCAGCAGTTCAGCCGGACAGGGCCAGCGAGAGCAGTACTTC
NA,TRBV5-1,TRBJ2-3,NA,CASSLRSGQSTDTQYF,TGCGCCAGCAGCTTGAGAAGCGGGCAGAGCACAGATACGCAGTATTTT
TRBD1,TRBV7-6,TRBJ1-2,NA,CASSLGDRGYGYTF,TGTGCCAGCAGCTTAGGTGACAGGGGATATGGCTACACCTTC
TRBD1,TRBV10-3,TRBJ2-7,NA,CAISRDRGYEQYF,TGTGCCATCAGCCGGGACAGGGGGTACGAGCAGTACTTC
TRBD2,TRBV29-1,TRBJ2-1,NA,CSVAAGGYNEQFF,TGCAGCGTTGCCGCGGGAGGATACAATGAGCAGTTCTTC
NA,TRBV6-4,TRBJ2-3,NA,CASSDSETAGPDTQYF,TGTGCCAGCAGTGACTCGGAGACAGCCGGCCCAGATACGCAGTATTTT
NA,TRBV5-6,TRBJ2-3,NA,CASSTPRLATTSDTQYF,TGTGCCAGCAGCACGCCCCGCCTAGCTACGACGTCGGATACGCAGTATTTT
NA,TRBV4-1,TRBJ1-5,NA,CASSQTDLYSNQPQHF,TGCGCCAGCAGCCAAACTGACTTGTATAGCAATCAGCCCCAGCATTTT
NA,TRBV28,TRBJ2-7,few,CASEKTATYEQYF,TGTGCCAGCGAGAAAACTGCCACCTACGAGCAGTACTTC
NA,TRBV11-2,TRBJ2-2,NA,CASSLAAGELFF,TGTGCCAGCAGCTTGGCCGCCGGGGAGCTGTTTTTT
NA,TRBV9,TRBJ2-1,NA,CASSVATQRASSYNEQFF,TGTGCCAGCAGCGTAGCTACTCAGCGGGCGAGCTCCTACAATGAGCAGTTCTTC
NA,TRBV4-2,TRBJ1-4,NA,CASSQGGSATNEKLFF,TGTGCCAGCAGCCAAGGAGGCAGTGCAACTAATGAAAAACTGTTTTTT
TRBD1,TRBV5-1,TRBJ1-5,once,CASSEGTAGNQPQHF,TGCGCCAGCAGCGAGGGGACAGCGGGCAATCAGCCCCAGCATTTT